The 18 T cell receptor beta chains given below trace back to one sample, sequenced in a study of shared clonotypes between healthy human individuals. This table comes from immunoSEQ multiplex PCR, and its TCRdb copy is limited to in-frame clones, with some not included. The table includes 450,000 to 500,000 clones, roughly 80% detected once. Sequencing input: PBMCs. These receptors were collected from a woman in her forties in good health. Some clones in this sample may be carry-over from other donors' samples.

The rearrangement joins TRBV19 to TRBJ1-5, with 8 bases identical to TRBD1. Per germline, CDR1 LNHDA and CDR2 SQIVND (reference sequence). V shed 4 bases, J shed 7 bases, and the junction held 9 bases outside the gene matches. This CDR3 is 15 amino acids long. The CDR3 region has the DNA TGTGCCAGTAGTACACGGACAGGGTTACAGCAGCCCCAGCATTTT. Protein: CASSTRTGLQQPQHF. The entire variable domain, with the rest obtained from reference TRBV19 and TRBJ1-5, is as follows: DGGITQSPKYLFRKEGQNVTLSCEQNLNHDAMYWYRQDPGQGLRLIYYSQIVNDFQKGDIAEGYSVSREKKESFPLTVTSAQKNPTAFYLCASSTRTGLQQPQHFGDGTRLSIL.

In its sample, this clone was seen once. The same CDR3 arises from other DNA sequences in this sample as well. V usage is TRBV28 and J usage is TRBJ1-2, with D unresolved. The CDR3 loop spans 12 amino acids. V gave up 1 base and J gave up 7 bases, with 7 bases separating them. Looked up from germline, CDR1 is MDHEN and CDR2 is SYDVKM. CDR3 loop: CASSLSGGGYTF. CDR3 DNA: TGTGCCAGCAGTTTATCAGGAGGTGGCTACACCTTC.

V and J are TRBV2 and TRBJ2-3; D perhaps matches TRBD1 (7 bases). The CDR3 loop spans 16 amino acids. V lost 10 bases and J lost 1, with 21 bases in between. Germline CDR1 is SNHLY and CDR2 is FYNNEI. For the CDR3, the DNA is TGTGCCACAGGGGGACTCTTTGGGATTGGCACAGATACGCAGTATTTT. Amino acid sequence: CATGGLFGIGTDTQYF.

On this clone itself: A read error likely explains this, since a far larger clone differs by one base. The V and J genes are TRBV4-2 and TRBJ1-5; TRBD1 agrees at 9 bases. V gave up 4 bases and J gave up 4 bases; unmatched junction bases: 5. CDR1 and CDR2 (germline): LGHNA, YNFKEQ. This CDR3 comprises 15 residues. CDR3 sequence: CASSRDGQGNQPQHF. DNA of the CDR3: TGTGCCAGCAGCCGGGACGGACAGGGGAATCAGCCCCAGCATTTT.

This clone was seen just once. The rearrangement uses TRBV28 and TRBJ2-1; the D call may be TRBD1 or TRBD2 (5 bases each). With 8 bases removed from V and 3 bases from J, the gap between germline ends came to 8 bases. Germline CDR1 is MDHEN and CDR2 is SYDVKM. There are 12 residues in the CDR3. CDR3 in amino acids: CASGTVYNEQFF. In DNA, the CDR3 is TGTGCCAGCGGGACGGTCTACAATGAGCAGTTCTTC.

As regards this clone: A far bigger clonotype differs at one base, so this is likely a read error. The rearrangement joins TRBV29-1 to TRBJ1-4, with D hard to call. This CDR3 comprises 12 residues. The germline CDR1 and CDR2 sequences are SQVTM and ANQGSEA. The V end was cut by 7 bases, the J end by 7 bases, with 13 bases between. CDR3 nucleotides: TGCAGCGCTGGGCGGGCGGGTGAAAAACTGTTTTTT. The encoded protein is CSAGRAGEKLFF.

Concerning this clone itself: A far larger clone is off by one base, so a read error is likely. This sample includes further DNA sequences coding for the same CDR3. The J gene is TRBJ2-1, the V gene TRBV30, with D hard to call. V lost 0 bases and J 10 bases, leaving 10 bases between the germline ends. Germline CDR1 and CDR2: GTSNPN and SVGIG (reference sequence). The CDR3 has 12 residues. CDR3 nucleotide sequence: TGTGCCTGGAGTGTCACCGTTGGGGAGCAGTTCTTC. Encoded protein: CAWSVTVGEQFF. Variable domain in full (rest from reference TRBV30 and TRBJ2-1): SQTIHQWPATLVQPVGSPLSLECTVEGTSNPNLYWYRQAAGRGLQLLFYSVGIGQISSEVPQNLSASRPQDRQFILSSKKLLLSDSGFYLCAWSVTVGEQFFGPGTRLTVL.

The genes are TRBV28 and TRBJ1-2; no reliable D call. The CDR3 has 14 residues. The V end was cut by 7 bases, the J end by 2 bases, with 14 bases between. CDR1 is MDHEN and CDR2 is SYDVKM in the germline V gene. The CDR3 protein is CASNLGTANYGYTF. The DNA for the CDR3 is TGTGCCAGCAACTTAGGCACAGCCAACTATGGCTACACCTTC.

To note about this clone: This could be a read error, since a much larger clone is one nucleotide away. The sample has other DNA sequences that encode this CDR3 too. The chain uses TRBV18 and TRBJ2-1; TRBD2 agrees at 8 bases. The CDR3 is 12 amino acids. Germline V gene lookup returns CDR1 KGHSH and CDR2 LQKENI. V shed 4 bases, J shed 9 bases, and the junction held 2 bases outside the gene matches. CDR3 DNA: TGTGCCAGCTCACAGCTAGCGGGTGAGCAGTTCTTC. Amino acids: CASSQLAGEQFF.

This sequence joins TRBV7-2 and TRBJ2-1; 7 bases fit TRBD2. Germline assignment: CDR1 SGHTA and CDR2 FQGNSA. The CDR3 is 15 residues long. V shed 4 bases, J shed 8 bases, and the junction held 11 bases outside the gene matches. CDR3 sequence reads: CASSSLGGEGDEQFF. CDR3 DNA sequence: TGTGCCAGCAGCTCCCTTGGGGGGGAAGGGGATGAGCAGTTCTTC. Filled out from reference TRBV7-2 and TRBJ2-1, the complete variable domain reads GAGVSQSPSNKVTEKGKDVELRCDPISGHTALYWYRQSLGQGLEFLIYFQGNSAPDKSGLPSDRFSAERTGGSVSTLTIQRTQQEDSAVYLCASSSLGGEGDEQFFGPGTRLTVL.

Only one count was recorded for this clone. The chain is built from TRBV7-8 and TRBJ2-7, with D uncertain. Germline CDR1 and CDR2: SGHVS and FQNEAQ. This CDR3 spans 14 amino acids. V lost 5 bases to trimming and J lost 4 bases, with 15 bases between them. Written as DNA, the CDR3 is TGTGCCAGCAGCATCCGACGGACGCTTTACGAGCAGTACTTC. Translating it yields CASSIRRTLYEQYF.

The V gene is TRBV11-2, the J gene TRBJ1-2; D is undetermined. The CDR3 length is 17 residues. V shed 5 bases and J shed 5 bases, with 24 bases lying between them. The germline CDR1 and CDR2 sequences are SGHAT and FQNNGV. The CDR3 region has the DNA TGTGCCAGCAGCCTACGGGGAGGTCATATAAAAAATTATGGCTACACCTTC. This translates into CASSLRGGHIKNYGYTF.

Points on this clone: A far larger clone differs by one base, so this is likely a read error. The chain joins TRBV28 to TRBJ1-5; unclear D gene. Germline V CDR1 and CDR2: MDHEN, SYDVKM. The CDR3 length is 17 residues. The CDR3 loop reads CAISFSIQQHSNQPQHF. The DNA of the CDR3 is TGTGCCATCAGTTTTTCTATTCAGCAGCATAGCAATCAGCCCCAGCATTTT.

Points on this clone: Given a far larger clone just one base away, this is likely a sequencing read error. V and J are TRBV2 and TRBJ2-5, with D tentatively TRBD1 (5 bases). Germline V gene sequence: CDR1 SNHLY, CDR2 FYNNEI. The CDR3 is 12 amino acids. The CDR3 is CASVGAQETLYF. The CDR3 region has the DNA TGTGCCAGCGTAGGGGCACAAGAGACCCTGTACTTC.

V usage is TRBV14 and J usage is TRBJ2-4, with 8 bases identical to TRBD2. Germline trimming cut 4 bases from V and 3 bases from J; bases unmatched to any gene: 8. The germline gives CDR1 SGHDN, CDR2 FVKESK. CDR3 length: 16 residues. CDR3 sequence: CASSLKREFGKNIQYF. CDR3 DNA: TGTGCCAGCAGCCTCAAGCGGGAGTTCGGCAAAAACATTCAGTACTTC.

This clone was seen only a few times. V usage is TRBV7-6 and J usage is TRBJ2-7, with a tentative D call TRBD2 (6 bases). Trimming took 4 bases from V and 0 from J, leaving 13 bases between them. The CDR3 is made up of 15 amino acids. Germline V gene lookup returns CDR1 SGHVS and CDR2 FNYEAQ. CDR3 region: CASSSWGESSYEQYF. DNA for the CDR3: TGTGCCAGCAGCTCTTGGGGGGAGAGCTCCTACGAGCAGTACTTC.

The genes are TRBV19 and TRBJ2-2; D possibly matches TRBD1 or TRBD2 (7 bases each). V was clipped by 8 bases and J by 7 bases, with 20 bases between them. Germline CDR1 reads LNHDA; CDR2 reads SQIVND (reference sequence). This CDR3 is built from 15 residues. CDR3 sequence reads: CASRGGGSFSGELFF. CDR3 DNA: TGTGCCAGTCGAGGGGGCGGGAGCTTTAGCGGGGAGCTGTTTTTT.

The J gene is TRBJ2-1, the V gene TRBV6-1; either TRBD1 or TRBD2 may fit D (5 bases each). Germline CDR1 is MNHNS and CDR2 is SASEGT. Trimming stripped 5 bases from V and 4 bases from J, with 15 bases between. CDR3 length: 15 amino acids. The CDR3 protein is CASSWGTSRYNEQFF. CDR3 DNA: TGTGCCAGCAGTTGGGGGACCTCCAGGTACAATGAGCAGTTCTTC.